A selection of T cell receptor beta chains follows, all from one sample in a study of blood T cell repertoires in COVID-19. TCRdb keeps only in-frame clones here, not all; method: immunoSEQ multiplex PCR. Of around 300,000 clones detected, roughly 87% appear once; the ten largest clones hold 0.8% to 1%. The sample taken for sequencing was PBMCs or T cells enriched from blood (not recorded which). These receptors were taken from a woman in her twenties or thirties who had recovered from COVID-19. Each CDR3 is given with its conserved first and last residue. Each record gives: V gene, CDR3 length, D gene, J gene, clone size, CDR3 DNA, CDR3 protein. The D gene is left open where the match is weak. A clone size is listed for some rows: how often the clone was seen (once, few, many), or a class if it is expanded.

>TRBV3-1/TRBV3-2|18|TRBD1|TRBJ1-3|.
TGTGCCAGCAGCCAAGGAGAGACCGGGACAGGCCTAGGAAACACCATATATTTT
CASSQGETGTGLGNTIYF
>TRBV24-1|17|.|TRBJ2-3|.
TGTGCCACCAGTGATTTGATGCTTCCCGCGCCCACAGATACGCAGTATTTT
CATSDLMLPAPTDTQYF
>TRBV19|18|TRBD1|TRBJ1-1|.
TGTGCCAGTAGTACCCGACGGGACAGGGTTTACATGAACACTGAAGCTTTCTTT
CASSTRRDRVYMNTEAFF
>TRBV6-5|11|TRBD2|TRBJ2-3|.
TGTGCCAACGGGGGGAGAGTCCCGCAGTATTTT
CANGGRVPQYF
>TRBV2|14|.|TRBJ2-7|once
TGTGCCAGCAGCGTTGATACAGGGGAGGTCGAGCAGTACTTC
CASSVDTGEVEQYF
>TRBV6-5|13|.|TRBJ2-2|.
TGTGCCAGCGGGCCAGGGCTCACCGGGGAGCTGTTTTTT
CASGPGLTGELFF
>TRBV18|18|TRBD2|TRBJ2-4|.
TGTGCCAGCTCACCGGGGGCTAGCGGGAGGTTAGCCAAAAACATTCAGTACTTC
CASSPGASGRLAKNIQYF
>TRBV28|20|.|TRBJ1-5|.
TGTGCCAGCAGTTTAGAGTTGAGTGAGTATCTCTCAGGGGTTAATCAGCCCCAGCATTTT
CASSLELSEYLSGVNQPQHF
>TRBV6-5|15|.|TRBJ1-1|.
TGTGCCAGCAGTTCGGGCAGGGGATGGGGCACTGAAGCTTTCTTT
CASSSGRGWGTEAFF
>TRBV15|14|TRBD2|TRBJ2-2|.
TGTGCCACCCGGGGGGATTTGAACACCGGGGAGCTGTTTTTT
CATRGDLNTGELFF
>TRBV21-1|19|.|TRBJ2-2|.
TGTGCCAGCAGCAAACGACTGGATAGCGGGTTTAGGCCCACCGGGGAGCTGTTTTTT
CASSKRLDSGFRPTGELFF
>TRBV5-1|14|TRBD1|TRBJ2-5|.
TGCGCCAGCAGCGCCGGGACAGGGCGGGAGACCCAGTACTTC
CASSAGTGRETQYF
>TRBV12-3/TRBV12-4|13|TRBD1|TRBJ1-1|.
TGTGCCATCCAGGGGGATCGCAACACTGAAGCTTTCTTT
CAIQGDRNTEAFF
>TRBV29-1|14|TRBD2|TRBJ2-5|.
TGCAGCGTTGAAGACGGGAGGGCCGGGGAGACCCAGTACTTC
CSVEDGRAGETQYF
>TRBV28|13|.|TRBJ1-5|.
TGTGCCAGCAGTTTAATATTGGGGCAGGTCCAGCATTTT
CASSLILGQVQHF
>TRBV15|17|TRBD1|TRBJ1-4|few
TGTGCCACCAGCAGAGAGTTACAGGGGGCAGGGAAGGAAAAACTGTTTTTT
CATSRELQGAGKEKLFF
>TRBV28|17|TRBD2|TRBJ2-6|.
TGTGCCAGCAGCCCTACTTTCGGGGGGACTGGGGCCAACGTCCTGACTTTC
CASSPTFGGTGANVLTF
>TRBV11-3|13|.|TRBJ1-2|.
TGTGCCAGCAGCCTGGCGGGCGCTGATGGCTACACCTTC
CASSLAGADGYTF
>TRBV7-8|15|.|TRBJ2-5|.
TGTGCCAGCAGCCCGCGGAGGGCCCCACTCGAGACCCAGTACTTC
CASSPRRAPLETQYF
>TRBV19|14|.|TRBJ1-2|.
TGTGCCAGTAGTTCTGGAGTGGCGGGACCTCGCGACACCTTC
CASSSGVAGPRDTF
>TRBV7-2|15|.|TRBJ1-5|.
TGTGCCAGCAGCTTATGGCAGGGCTCCAATCAGCCCCAGCATTTT
CASSLWQGSNQPQHF
>TRBV6-5|14|.|TRBJ1-1|.
TGTGCCAGCAGTTACTCGAGGGGGGGCACTGAAGCTTTCTTT
CASSYSRGGTEAFF
>TRBV2|15|.|TRBJ2-1|.
TGTGCCAGCAGTGACTTGAGGCTATCCTACAATGAGCAGTTCTTC
CASSDLRLSYNEQFF
>TRBV5-1|16|TRBD2|TRBJ2-2|.
TGCGCCAGCAGCCAACTAGCGGGGGTGAACACCGGGGAGCTGTTTTTT
CASSQLAGVNTGELFF
>TRBV29-1|13|.|TRBJ2-7|once
TGCAGCGTTGCAGGCCCGGGACGGGGGGAGCAGTACTTC
CSVAGPGRGEQYF
>TRBV19|14|TRBD1|TRBJ1-2|.
TGTGCCAGTAGTACCCCGGACAGGGTGGGGGGCTACACCTTC
CASSTPDRVGGYTF